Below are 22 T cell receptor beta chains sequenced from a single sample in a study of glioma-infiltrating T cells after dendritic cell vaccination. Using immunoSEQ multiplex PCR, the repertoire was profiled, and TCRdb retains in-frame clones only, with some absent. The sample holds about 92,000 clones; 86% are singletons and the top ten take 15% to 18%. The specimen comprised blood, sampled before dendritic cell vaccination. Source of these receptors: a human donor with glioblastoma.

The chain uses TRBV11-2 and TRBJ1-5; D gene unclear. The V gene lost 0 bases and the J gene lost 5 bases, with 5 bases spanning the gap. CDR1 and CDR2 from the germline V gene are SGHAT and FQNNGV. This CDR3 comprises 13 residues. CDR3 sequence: CASSLDRDQPQHF. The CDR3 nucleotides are TGTGCCAGCAGCTTAGATCGAGATCAGCCCCAGCATTTT.

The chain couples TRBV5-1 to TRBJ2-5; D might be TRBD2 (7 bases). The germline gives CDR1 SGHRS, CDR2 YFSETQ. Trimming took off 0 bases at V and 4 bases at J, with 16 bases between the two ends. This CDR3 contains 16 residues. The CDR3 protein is CASSLEGRGRGETQYF. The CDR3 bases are TGCGCCAGCAGCTTGGAGGGGCGGGGGCGCGGAGAGACCCAGTACTTC.

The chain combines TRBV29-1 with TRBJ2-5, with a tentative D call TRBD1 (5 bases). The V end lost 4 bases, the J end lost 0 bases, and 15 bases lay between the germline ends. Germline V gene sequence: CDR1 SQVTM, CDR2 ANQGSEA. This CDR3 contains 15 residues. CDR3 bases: TGCAGCGTTGGCCCACTGGACATCTACCAAGAGACCCAGTACTTC. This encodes CSVGPLDIYQETQYF.

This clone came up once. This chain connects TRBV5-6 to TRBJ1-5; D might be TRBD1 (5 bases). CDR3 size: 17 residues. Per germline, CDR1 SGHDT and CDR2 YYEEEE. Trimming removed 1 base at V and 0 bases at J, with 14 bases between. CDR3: CASSLRQTGYSNQPQHF. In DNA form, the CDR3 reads TGTGCCAGCAGCTTGAGACAGACTGGCTATAGCAATCAGCCCCAGCATTTT.

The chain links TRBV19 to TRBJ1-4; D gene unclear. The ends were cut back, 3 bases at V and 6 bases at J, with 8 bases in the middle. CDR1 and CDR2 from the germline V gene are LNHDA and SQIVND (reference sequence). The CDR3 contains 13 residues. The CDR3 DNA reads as TGTGCCAGTAGTATCGGCGGCTATGAAAAACTGTTTTTT. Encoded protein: CASSIGGYEKLFF.

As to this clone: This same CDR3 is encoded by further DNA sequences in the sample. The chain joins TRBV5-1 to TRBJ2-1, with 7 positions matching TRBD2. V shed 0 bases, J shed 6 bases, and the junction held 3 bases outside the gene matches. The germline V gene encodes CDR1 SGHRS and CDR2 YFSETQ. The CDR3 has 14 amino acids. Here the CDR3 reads CASSLVAGPNEQFF. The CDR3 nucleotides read TGCGCCAGCAGCTTGGTAGCGGGTCCCAATGAGCAGTTCTTC.

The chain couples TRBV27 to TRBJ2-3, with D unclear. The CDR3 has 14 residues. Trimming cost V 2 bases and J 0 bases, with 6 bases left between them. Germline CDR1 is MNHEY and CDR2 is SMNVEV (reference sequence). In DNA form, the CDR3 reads TGTGCCAGCAGTTTAGTGACTAGCACAGATACGCAGTATTTT. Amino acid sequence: CASSLVTSTDTQYF.

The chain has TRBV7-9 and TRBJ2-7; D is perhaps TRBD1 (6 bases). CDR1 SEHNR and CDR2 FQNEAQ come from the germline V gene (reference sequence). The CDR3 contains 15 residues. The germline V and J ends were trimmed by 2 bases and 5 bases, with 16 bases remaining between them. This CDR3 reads CASSLWDTGFHEQYF. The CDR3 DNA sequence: TGTGCCAGCAGCTTATGGGACACCGGGTTCCACGAGCAGTACTTC.

CDR3 DNA sequence: TGTGCCAGCAGTTCACCGGGACAGGGGAGCAATCAGCCCCAGCATTTT. Translated: CASSSPGQGSNQPQHF. V and J are TRBV27 and TRBJ1-5; 10 positions agree with TRBD1. Germline values: CDR1 MNHEY, CDR2 SMNVEV (reference sequence). V lost 4 bases and J lost 1; bases outside the gene matches: 4. The CDR3 is 16 amino acids.

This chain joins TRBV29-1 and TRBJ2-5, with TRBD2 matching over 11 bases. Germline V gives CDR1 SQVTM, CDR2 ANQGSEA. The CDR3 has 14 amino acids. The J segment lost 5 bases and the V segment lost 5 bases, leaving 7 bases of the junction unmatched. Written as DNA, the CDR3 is TGCAGCGTTTTCGAACTAGCGGGGGATGAGACCCAGTACTTC. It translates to CSVFELAGDETQYF.

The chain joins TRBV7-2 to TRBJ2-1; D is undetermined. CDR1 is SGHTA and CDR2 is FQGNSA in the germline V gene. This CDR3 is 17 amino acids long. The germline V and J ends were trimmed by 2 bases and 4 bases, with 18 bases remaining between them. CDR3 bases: TGTGCCAGCAGCTTAAAGATTAGCCCACTCCCTTACAATGAGCAGTTCTTC. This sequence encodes CASSLKISPLPYNEQFF.

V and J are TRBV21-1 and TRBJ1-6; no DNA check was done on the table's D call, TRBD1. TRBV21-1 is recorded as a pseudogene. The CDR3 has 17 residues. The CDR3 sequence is CASSKIHPGQGGSPLHF. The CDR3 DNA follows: TGTGCCAGCAGCAAAATACACCCGGGACAGGGGGGTTCACCCCTCCACTTT.

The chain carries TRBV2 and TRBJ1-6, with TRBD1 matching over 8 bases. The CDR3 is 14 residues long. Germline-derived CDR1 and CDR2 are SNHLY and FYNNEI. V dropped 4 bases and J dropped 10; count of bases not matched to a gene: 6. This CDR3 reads CASSVGTGGSPLHF. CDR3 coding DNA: TGTGCCAGCAGTGTGGGGACAGGAGGCTCACCCCTCCACTTT.

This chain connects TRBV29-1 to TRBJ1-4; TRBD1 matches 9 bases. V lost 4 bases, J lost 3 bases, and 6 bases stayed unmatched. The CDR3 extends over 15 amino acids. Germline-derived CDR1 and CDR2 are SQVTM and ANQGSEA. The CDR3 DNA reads TGCAGCGTTGGGGGACAGGGTCCTTCTAATGAAAAACTGTTTTTT. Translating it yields CSVGGQGPSNEKLFF.

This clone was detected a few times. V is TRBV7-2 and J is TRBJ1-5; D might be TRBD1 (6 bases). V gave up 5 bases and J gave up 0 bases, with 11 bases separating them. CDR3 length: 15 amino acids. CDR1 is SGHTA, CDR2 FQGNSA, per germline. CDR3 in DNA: TGTGCCAGCAGCGCGGGGGGCGCTAGCAATCAGCCCCAGCATTTT. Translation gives CASSAGGASNQPQHF.

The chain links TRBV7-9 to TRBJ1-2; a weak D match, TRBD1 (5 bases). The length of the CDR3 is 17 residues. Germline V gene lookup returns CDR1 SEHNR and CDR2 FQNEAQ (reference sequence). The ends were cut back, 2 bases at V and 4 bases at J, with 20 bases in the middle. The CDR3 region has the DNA TGTGCCAGCAGCTTAAGTTCCCCAGGGCAGATTATCTATGGCTACACCTTC. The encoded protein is CASSLSSPGQIIYGYTF.

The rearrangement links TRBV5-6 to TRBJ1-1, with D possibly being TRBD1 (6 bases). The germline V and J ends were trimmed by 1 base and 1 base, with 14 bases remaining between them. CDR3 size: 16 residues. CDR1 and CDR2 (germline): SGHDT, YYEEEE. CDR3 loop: CASSLRQVRENTEAFF. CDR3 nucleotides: TGTGCCAGCAGCTTGAGACAGGTGAGGGAGAACACTGAAGCTTTCTTT.

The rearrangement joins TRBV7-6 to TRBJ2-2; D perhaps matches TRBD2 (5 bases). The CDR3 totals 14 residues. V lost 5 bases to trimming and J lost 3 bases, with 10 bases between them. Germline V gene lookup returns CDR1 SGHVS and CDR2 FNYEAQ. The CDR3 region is CASSRPGDTGELFF. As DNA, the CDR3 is TGTGCCAGCAGCCGCCCCGGGGACACCGGGGAGCTGTTTTTT.

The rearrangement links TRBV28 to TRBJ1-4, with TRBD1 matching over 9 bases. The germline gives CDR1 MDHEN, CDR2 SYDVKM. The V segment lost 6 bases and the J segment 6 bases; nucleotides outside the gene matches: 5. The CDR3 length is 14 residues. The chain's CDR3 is CASRPGTGHEKLFF. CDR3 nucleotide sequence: TGTGCCAGCAGACCCGGGACAGGGCATGAAAAACTGTTTTTT.

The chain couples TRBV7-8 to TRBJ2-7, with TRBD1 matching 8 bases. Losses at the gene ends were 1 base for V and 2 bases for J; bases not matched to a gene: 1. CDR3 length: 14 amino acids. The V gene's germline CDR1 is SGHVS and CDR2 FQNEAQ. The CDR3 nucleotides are TGTGCCAGCAGCTTAGTACAGGGGGCCTACGAGCAGTACTTC. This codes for CASSLVQGAYEQYF.

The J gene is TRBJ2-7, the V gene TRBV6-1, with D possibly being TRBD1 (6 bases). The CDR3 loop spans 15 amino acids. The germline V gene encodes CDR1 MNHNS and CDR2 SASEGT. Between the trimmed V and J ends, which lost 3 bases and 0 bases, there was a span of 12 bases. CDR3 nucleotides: TGTGCCAGCAGTGACGACAACAGGGACTCCTACGAGCAGTACTTC. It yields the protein CASSDDNRDSYEQYF.

The CDR3 here is CASSPTDTHGYTF. The CDR3 DNA reads TGTGCCAGCAGTCCCACGGACACTCACGGCTACACCTTC. The genes are TRBV6-5 and TRBJ1-2, with D maybe TRBD1 (5 bases). The V end lost 5 bases, the J end lost 8 bases, and 15 bases lay between the germline ends. The CDR3 has 13 amino acids. Germline V lookup: CDR1 MNHEY, CDR2 SVGAGI.